These 2 T cell receptor beta chains originate from one sample sequenced in a study of blood T cells in healthy people across ages. The authors ran a second PCR of roughly 6 to 12 cycles using a sample-barcoded 5' primer and a J-beta primer mix. Each CDR3 protein gets one entry after TCRdb re-called the 5' RACE reads with MiXCR. In the table there are hundreds of thousands of distinct CDR3 sequences, around 42% of which are singletons. Specimen: blood. These receptors all come from a man aged 55 to 70 in good health.

The chain links TRBV7-6 to TRBJ1-1; a weak D match, TRBD1 (6 bases). V lost 5 bases and J lost 6, with 22 bases in between. This CDR3 has 16 residues. Germline V gives CDR1 SGHVS, CDR2 FNYEAQ. The CDR3 loop is CASSQNPRGGLAEAFF. For the CDR3, the DNA is TGTGCCAGCAGCCAAAATCCTAGGGGGGGTCTAGCTGAAGCTTTCTTT. The variable domain in full, with the rest retrieved from reference TRBV7-6 and TRBJ1-1, is GAGVSQSPRYKVTKRGQDVALRCDPISGHVSLYWYRQALGQGPEFLTYFNYEAQQDKSGLPNDRFSAERPEGSISTLTIQRTEQRDSAMYRCASSQNPRGGLAEAFFGQGTRLTVV.

V usage is TRBV6-5 and J usage is TRBJ1-1; weak D call: TRBD1 (5 bases). The germline CDR1 and CDR2 sequences are MNHEY and SVGAGI. This CDR3 contains 15 residues. Trimming cost V 0 bases and J 1 base, with 9 bases left between them. DNA of the CDR3: TGTGCCAGCAGTTACTCAGGGGAGGAGAACACTGAAGCTTTCTTT. Translating it yields CASSYSGEENTEAFF.